The clone carrying this T cell receptor beta chain was seen ten or more times. Its antigen remains unidentified. V lost 4 bases to trimming and J lost 1 base, with 14 bases between them. Germline CDR1 reads KGHSH; CDR2 reads LQKENI. The CDR3 is 16 residues long. The sample belongs to a study of T cells in Graves' hyperthyroidism and ophthalmopathy. Study-level points and caveats: With a median lead of roughly 6.2 months before onset, the model predicted ophthalmopathy.

The CDR3 regions of TCR beta were amplified from RNA transcripts. Carried out on the TCR CDR3, a first-round RT-PCR used the HTBI primer set. TCRdb recomputed calls from the multiplex PCR reads with MiXCR, one row per CDR3 protein. The sample consists of around 560,000 distinct CDR3 sequences, 16% of them appearing once. Sequencing input: blood. This TCR derives from a woman aged 18-35 years with Graves' hyperthyroidism. The chain carries TRBV18 and TRBJ1-5; no reliable D call. The CDR3 is CASSRSGGISNQPQHF. In DNA, the CDR3 is TGTGCCAGCTCACGATCAGGAGGGATAAGCAATCAGCCCCAGCATTTT.